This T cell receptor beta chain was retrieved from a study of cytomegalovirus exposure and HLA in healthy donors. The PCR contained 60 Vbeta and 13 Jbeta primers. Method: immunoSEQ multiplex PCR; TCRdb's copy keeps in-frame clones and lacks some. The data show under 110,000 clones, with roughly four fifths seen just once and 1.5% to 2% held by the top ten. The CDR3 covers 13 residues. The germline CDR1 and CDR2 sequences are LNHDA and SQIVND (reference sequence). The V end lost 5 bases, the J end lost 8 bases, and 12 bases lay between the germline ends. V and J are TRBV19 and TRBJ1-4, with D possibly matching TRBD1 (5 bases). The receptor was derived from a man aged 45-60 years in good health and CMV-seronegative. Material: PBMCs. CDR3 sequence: CASSLERGEKLFF. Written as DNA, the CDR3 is TGTGCCAGTAGTCTGGAGCGGGGGGAAAAACTGTTTTTT. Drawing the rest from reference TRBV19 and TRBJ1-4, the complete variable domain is DGGITQSPKYLFRKEGQNVTLSCEQNLNHDAMYWYRQDPGQGLRLIYYSQIVNDFQKGDIAEGYSVSREKKESFPLTVTSAQKNPTAFYLCASSLERGEKLFFGSGTQLSVL.